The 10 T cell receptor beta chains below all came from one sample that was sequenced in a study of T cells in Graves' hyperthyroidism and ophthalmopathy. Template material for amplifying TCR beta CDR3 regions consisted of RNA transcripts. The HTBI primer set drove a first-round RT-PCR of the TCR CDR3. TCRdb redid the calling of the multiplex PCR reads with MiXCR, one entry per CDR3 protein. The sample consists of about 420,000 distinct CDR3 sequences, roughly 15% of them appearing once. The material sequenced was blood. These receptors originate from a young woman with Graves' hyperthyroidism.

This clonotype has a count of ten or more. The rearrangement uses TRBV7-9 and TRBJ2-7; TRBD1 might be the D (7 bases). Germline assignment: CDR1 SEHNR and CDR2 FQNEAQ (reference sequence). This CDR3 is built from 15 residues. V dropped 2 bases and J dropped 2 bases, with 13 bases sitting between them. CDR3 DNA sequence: TGTGCCAGCAGCTTACAGGACAGGAGGGCCTACGAGCAGTACTTC. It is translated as CASSLQDRRAYEQYF.

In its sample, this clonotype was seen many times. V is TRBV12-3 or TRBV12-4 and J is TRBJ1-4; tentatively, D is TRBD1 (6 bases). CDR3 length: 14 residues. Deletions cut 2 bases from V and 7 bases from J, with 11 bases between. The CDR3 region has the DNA TGTGCCAGCAGTTTACGGGGGCGTCCTGAAAAACTGTTTTTT. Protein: CASSLRGRPEKLFF.

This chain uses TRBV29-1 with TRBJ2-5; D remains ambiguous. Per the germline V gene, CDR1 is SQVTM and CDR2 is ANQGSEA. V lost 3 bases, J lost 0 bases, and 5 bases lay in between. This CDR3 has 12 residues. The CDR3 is CSVEENQETQYF. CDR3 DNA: TGCAGCGTTGAGGAAAACCAAGAGACCCAGTACTTC.

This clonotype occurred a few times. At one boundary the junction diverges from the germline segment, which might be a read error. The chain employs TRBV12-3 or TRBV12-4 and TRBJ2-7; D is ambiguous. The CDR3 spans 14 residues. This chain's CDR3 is CAGSFSRADYEQYF. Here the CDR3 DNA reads TGTGCCGGCAGTTTTTCCCGGGCCGACTACGAGCAGTACTTC.

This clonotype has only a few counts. The CDR3 loop reads CSASVGTYEQYF. The CDR3 nucleotides read TGCAGTGCTAGCGTCGGCACTTACGAGCAGTACTTC. The chain carries TRBV20-1 and TRBJ2-7; D is undetermined. Trimming stripped 3 bases from V and 4 bases from J, with 10 bases between. The CDR3 contains 12 residues. Germline assignment: CDR1 DFQATT and CDR2 SNEGSKA (reference sequence).

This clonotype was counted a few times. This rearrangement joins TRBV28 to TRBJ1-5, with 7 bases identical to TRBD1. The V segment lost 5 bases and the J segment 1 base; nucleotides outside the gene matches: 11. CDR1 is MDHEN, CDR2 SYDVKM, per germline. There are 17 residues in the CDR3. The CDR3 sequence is CASSEGADLLSNQPQHF. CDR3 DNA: TGTGCCAGCAGTGAGGGGGCGGACCTTTTAAGCAATCAGCCCCAGCATTTT.

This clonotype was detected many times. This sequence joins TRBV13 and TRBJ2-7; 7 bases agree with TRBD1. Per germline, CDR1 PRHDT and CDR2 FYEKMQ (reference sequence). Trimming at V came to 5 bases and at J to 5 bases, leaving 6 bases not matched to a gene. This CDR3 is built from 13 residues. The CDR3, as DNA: TGTGCCAGCAGCAACCGACAGGGCCACGAGCAGTACTTC. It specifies CASSNRQGHEQYF.

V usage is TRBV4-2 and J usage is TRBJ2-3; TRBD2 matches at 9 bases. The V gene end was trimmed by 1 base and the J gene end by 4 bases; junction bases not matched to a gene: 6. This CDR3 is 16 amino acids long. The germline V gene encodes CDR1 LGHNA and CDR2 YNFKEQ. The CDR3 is CASSQAGGRVADTQYF. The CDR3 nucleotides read TGTGCCAGCAGCCAAGCGGGCGGGAGGGTGGCAGATACGCAGTATTTT.

The CDR3 DNA is TGCAGTGCTAGAGATCCGTGGCAGGGGGCGAACGAGCAGTACTTC. Protein sequence: CSARDPWQGANEQYF. The chain couples TRBV20-1 to TRBJ2-7; 8 positions match TRBD1. V was clipped by 0 bases and J by 5 bases; unmatched bases: 9. This CDR3 contains 15 residues. CDR1 is DFQATT and CDR2 is SNEGSKA in the germline V gene (reference sequence).

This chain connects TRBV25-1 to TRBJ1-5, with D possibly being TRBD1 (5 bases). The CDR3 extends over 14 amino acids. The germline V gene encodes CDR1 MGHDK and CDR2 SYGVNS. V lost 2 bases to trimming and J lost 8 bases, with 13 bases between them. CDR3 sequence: CASSELGAREPQHF. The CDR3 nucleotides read TGTGCCAGCAGTGAACTCGGGGCCCGGGAGCCCCAGCATTTT.